This T cell receptor beta chain was retrieved from a study of T cell changes during pregnancy in multiple sclerosis. The protocol was immunoSEQ multiplex PCR, while the TCRdb copy is restricted to in-frame clones and leaves out a portion. The data hold around 80,000 clones, with 85% to 95% observed a single time. In its sample, this clone was seen once. V shed 3 bases and J 12 bases; nucleotides not matched to a gene: 13. This CDR3 is built from 16 residues. Germline loops: CDR1 PRHDT, CDR2 FYEKMQ (reference sequence). The rearrangement links TRBV13 to TRBJ2-1, with 11 bases lining up with TRBD2. The TCR sequence derives from a female donor in good health, enrolled as a control in a pregnancy study. Sequencing was performed on peripheral blood, taken in the second trimester of pregnancy. CDR3 bases: TGTGCCAGCAGCTTGGGGGGGGTAGCGGGAGGGCAGGCGCAGTTCTTC. The encoded protein is CASSLGGVAGGQAQFF.